Presented here are 22 T cell receptor beta chains from one specimen sequenced in a study of blood T cell repertoires in COVID-19. TCRdb's copy holds only in-frame clones and misses some; the assay was immunoSEQ multiplex PCR. The sample has 90,000 to 130,000 clones; 80% to 90% are singletons. Material for sequencing was peripheral blood. The receptor set was obtained from a man between 35 and 55 years old with acute or convalescent COVID-19.

This chain links TRBV19 with TRBJ2-1, with D possibly matching TRBD2 (6 bases). The V and J ends lost 7 bases and 8 bases respectively, with 18 bases between them. Per the germline V gene, CDR1 is LNHDA and CDR2 is SQIVND (reference sequence). The CDR3 is 14 amino acids. The CDR3 nucleotides read TGTGCCAGTAAGAGGGACTCCTTACGCGATGAGCAGTTCTTC. Protein: CASKRDSLRDEQFF.

The chain links TRBV29-1 to TRBJ1-2; D perhaps matches TRBD1 (6 bases). Germline V gene lookup returns CDR1 SQVTM and CDR2 ANQGSEA. V was clipped by 5 bases and J by 2 bases, with 12 bases between them. CDR3 size: 13 residues. The DNA for the CDR3 is TGCAGCGTTCAGGGGCAGATAAACTATGGCTACACCTTC. It translates to CSVQGQINYGYTF.

This chain uses TRBV6-5 with TRBJ2-7; TRBD1 matches 9 bases. V was pared by 6 bases and J by 4 bases, with 10 bases of the junction left unmatched. The CDR3 totals 15 residues. Germline V gene sequence: CDR1 MNHEY, CDR2 SVGAGI. The CDR3 protein is CASRPDRGNTYEQYF. The CDR3 nucleotides are TGTGCCAGCAGACCTGACAGGGGGAATACGTACGAGCAGTACTTC.

In its sample, this clone was seen a few times. V gene TRBV30 combines with J gene TRBJ2-3; a possible D gene is TRBD1 (5 bases). V was cut by 6 bases and J by 1 base, with 11 bases left in between. This CDR3 region has 13 residues. The germline V gene has CDR1 GTSNPN and CDR2 SVGIG (reference sequence). CDR3 amino acids: CACRTTRTDTQYF. CDR3 nucleotides: TGTGCCTGCAGGACAACCCGCACAGATACGCAGTATTTT.

The chain recombines TRBV19 with TRBJ1-1, with 9 bases lining up with TRBD1. CDR3 length: 15 residues. In germline, CDR1 is LNHDA, CDR2 SQIVND (reference sequence). The V gene end was trimmed by 6 bases and the J gene end by 3 bases; junction bases not matched to a gene: 8. The CDR3 nucleotides read TGTGCCAGTAGGAGGGACAGGGTACGCGACACTGAAGCTTTCTTT. Residues: CASRRDRVRDTEAFF.

This clone has more than one count but fewer than ten. This chain joins TRBV29-1 and TRBJ2-3; tentative D call: TRBD1 (6 bases). V was shortened by 4 bases and J by 1 base, with 6 bases between the two germline ends. The germline V gene encodes CDR1 SQVTM and CDR2 ANQGSEA. The CDR3 consists of 12 residues. In DNA form, the CDR3 reads TGCAGCGTTGGACAGGGCACAGATACGCAGTATTTT. Protein sequence: CSVGQGTDTQYF.

In this sample, this clone turned up once. V is TRBV28 and J is TRBJ2-7, with 7 nucleotides matching TRBD1. The CDR3 is made up of 13 amino acids. V was pared by 2 bases and J by 7 bases, with 5 bases of the junction left unmatched. CDR1 MDHEN and CDR2 SYDVKM come from the germline V gene. CDR3 sequence: CASSLDRVREQYF. CDR3 bases: TGTGCCAGCAGTTTAGACAGGGTTAGAGAGCAGTACTTC.

The chain carries TRBV6-1 and TRBJ2-1; 13 nucleotides line up with TRBD2. This CDR3 spans 16 amino acids. Trimming at V came to 4 bases and at J to 8 bases, leaving 8 bases not matched to a gene. CDR1 MNHNS and CDR2 SASEGT come from the germline V gene. In nucleotides, the CDR3 is TGTGCCAGCAGTGGGCGTACTAGCGGGAGGGGGTATGAGCAGTTCTTC. Residues: CASSGRTSGRGYEQFF.

The chain recombines TRBV30 with TRBJ2-4; 7 nucleotides agree with TRBD2. J lost 2 bases, V lost 2 bases, and 9 bases had no gene match. CDR3 length: 16 residues. Germline V lookup: CDR1 GTSNPN, CDR2 SVGIG (reference sequence). The CDR3 nucleotides are TGTGCCTGGAGTCTGGGGGGGTTCGGGACCAAAAACATTCAGTACTTC. Amino acids: CAWSLGGFGTKNIQYF.

This clone was recorded once. The V and J genes are TRBV20-1 and TRBJ2-1; 10 bases fit TRBD2. This CDR3 is 14 amino acids long. V lost 3 bases to trimming and J lost 6 bases; unmatched junction nucleotides: 5. The germline V gene encodes CDR1 DFQATT and CDR2 SNEGSKA (reference sequence). CDR3 sequence: CSASTSGTGNEQFF. CDR3 sequence (DNA): TGCAGTGCTAGTACTAGCGGGACCGGCAATGAGCAGTTCTTC.

The V and J genes are TRBV5-4 and TRBJ1-2; D is unclear. The V end was cut by 4 bases, the J end by 4 bases, with 17 bases between. Germline V CDR1 and CDR2: SGHNT, YYREEE (reference sequence). This CDR3 spans 15 amino acids. CDR3 DNA sequence: TGTGCCAGCAGCCGCCGGGCCGGGAGCATCTATGGCTACACCTTC. The encoded protein is CASSRRAGSIYGYTF.

The rearrangement links TRBV9 to TRBJ2-7; 7 bases are shared with TRBD1. Germline V CDR1 and CDR2: SGDLS, YYNGEE. V lost 5 bases, J lost 2 bases, and 4 bases stayed unmatched. The CDR3 extends over 13 amino acids. CDR3 loop: CASSATGAYEQYF. In DNA, the CDR3 is TGTGCCAGCAGTGCAACAGGGGCCTACGAGCAGTACTTC.

The chain is built from TRBV21-1 and TRBJ2-3; the table gives TRBD1 as D, unverified against the DNA. TRBV21-1 is designated a pseudogene. The CDR3 is 17 amino acids. The CDR3 region has the DNA TGTGCCAGCAGCACCTCGAACCGGGACAGGTCCACAGATACGCAGTATTTT. Translation: CASSTSNRDRSTDTQYF.

This chain uses TRBV27 with TRBJ2-7; the match to TRBD2 covers 9 bases. The CDR3 runs to 15 residues. The junction had 9 bases not matched to a gene; V was cut back by 6 bases and J by 3 bases. From germline, CDR1 is MNHEY and CDR2 SMNVEV (reference sequence). CDR3 nucleotide sequence: TGTGCCAGCAGCAGAGCCGGGACTAGCAGCTACGAGCAGTACTTC. Residues: CASSRAGTSSYEQYF.

The chain carries TRBV4-3 and TRBJ2-7; maybe TRBD2 (6 bases). Germline V gives CDR1 LGHNA, CDR2 YSLEER. This CDR3 comprises 15 residues. V lost 0 bases and J lost 4, with 13 bases in between. This CDR3 is CASSQELASRYEQYF. The CDR3 nucleotides are TGCGCCAGCAGCCAAGAACTAGCATCCCGATACGAGCAGTACTTC.

The chain employs TRBV7-2 and TRBJ2-5; the D gene is possibly TRBD1 (6 bases). Trimming removed 5 bases from V and 4 bases from J, with 23 bases in between. Germline CDR1 is SGHTA and CDR2 is FQGNSA. The CDR3 is 17 amino acids. The DNA for the CDR3 is TGTGCCAGCAGCCATAGAGGGGGTCCGGGTAGGGCAGAGACCCAGTACTTC. It specifies CASSHRGGPGRAETQYF.

This chain joins TRBV10-3 and TRBJ2-7, with D uncertain. The CDR3 runs 11 residues. V shed 4 bases and J shed 13 bases, with 14 bases lying between them. CDR1 is ENHRY, CDR2 SYGVKD, per germline. The CDR3 nucleotides read TGTGCCATCAGTGTTAACGACCGACATTACTTC. Translating it yields CAISVNDRHYF.

J is TRBJ2-5 and V is TRBV24-1, with D hard to call. V dropped 6 bases and J dropped 5 bases, with 9 bases sitting between them. Per germline, CDR1 KGHDR and CDR2 SFDVKD. This CDR3 has 12 residues. DNA for the CDR3: TGTGCCACCAGTTCGGGTCGCGAGACCCAGTACTTC. Translated: CATSSGRETQYF.

CDR3 region: CATKGTGTSPLHF. CDR3 bases: TGTGCCACCAAAGGGACAGGGACTTCACCCCTCCACTTT. The chain has TRBV2 and TRBJ1-6, with 9 bases that match TRBD1. V lost 10 bases and J lost 9; bases outside the gene matches: 7. This CDR3 region has 13 residues. Germline lookup yields CDR1 SNHLY and CDR2 FYNNEI.

In its sample, this clone was seen once. The chain is built from TRBV6-5 and TRBJ1-5; 7 bases fit TRBD1. V lost 6 bases, J lost 3 bases, and 8 bases stayed unmatched. The CDR3 is made up of 15 amino acids. Germline CDR1 MNHEY, CDR2 SVGAGI. The DNA of the CDR3 is TGTGCCAGCAGCCCGGACAGGAAAATCAATCAGCCCCAGCATTTT. It encodes CASSPDRKINQPQHF.

This clone was counted many times. The J gene is TRBJ1-1, the V gene TRBV3-1 (or the pseudogene TRBV3-2), with D possibly being TRBD1 (5 bases). The CDR3 is 15 residues long. Germline V lookup: CDR1 LGHDT, CDR2 YNNKEL (reference sequence). Trimming removed 3 bases at V and 4 bases at J, with 15 bases between. The CDR3 nucleotides read TGTGCCAGCAGCCACTTCTCTGGGGGGACCACTGAAGCTTTCTTT. Protein sequence: CASSHFSGGTTEAFF.

The V gene is TRBV7-2, the J gene TRBJ2-5, with TRBD1 matching 7 bases. The CDR3 sequence is 14 residues long. With 0 bases clipped from V and 4 bases from J, the junction kept 2 bases outside the gene matches. Germline V gives CDR1 SGHTA, CDR2 FQGNSA. CDR3 nucleotides: TGTGCCAGCAGCTTAGCAGGGGGCGCAGAGACCCAGTACTTC. Translation: CASSLAGGAETQYF.